These 5 T cell receptor beta chains were all obtained from the same sample, sequenced in a study of human T cells and chemical hapten exposure. In TCRdb, the RACE reads were re-called with MiXCR into one record per CDR3 protein. The data show approximately 97,000 distinct CDR3 sequences, approximately 10% seen once. Time point defined: healthy volunteer bleed at 2 weeks. The study extracted total RNA from unfractionated whole blood. Sequencing was done on a sample of whole blood. All receptors come from a female donor in good health. Some clones in this sample may be carry-over from other donors' samples.

This clonotype was detected a few times. The rearrangement uses TRBV7-9 and TRBJ2-5; 7 bases match TRBD2. This CDR3 has 14 amino acids. J gave up 1 base and V 7 bases, and 6 bases lay outside the gene matches. Looked up from germline, CDR1 is SEHNR and CDR2 is FQNEAQ (reference sequence). The CDR3 sequence: CASNPAGPQETQYF. CDR3 in DNA: TGTGCCAGCAATCCAGCGGGGCCCCAAGAGACCCAGTACTTC. The full variable domain, rest sourced from reference TRBV7-9 and TRBJ2-5, is DTGVSQNPRHKITKRGQNVTFRCDPISEHNRLYWYRQTLGQGPEFLTYFQNEAQLEKSRLLSDRFSAERPKGSFSTLEIQRTEQGDSAMYLCASNPAGPQETQYFGPGTRLLVL.

This clonotype was detected ten times or more. The J gene is TRBJ2-2, the V gene TRBV29-1, with unresolved D. Between the trimmed V and J ends, which lost 5 bases and 5 bases, there was a span of 15 bases. This CDR3 contains 14 residues. In germline, CDR1 is SQVTM, CDR2 ANQGSEA. The chain's CDR3 is CSVKERRVTGELFF. The CDR3 bases are TGCAGCGTTAAGGAGAGAAGGGTTACCGGGGAGCTGTTTTTT.

This clonotype has just a few counts. The V call is TRBV3-1, the J call TRBJ1-6, with a weak D call TRBD1 (6 bases). The CDR3 has 17 amino acids. V gave up 7 bases and J gave up 1 base, with 17 bases separating them. Germline V gene sequence: CDR1 LGHDT, CDR2 YNNKEL (reference sequence). The CDR3 loop is CASTLGGISSYNSPLHF. CDR3 nucleotides: TGTGCCAGCACCCTAGGGGGGATTTCGTCCTATAATTCACCCCTCCACTTT.

This clonotype was seen at least ten times. The chain joins TRBV20-1 to TRBJ1-1; D unresolved. V was cut by 6 bases and J by 3 bases, with 14 bases left in between. CDR3 length equals 13 residues. The germline V gene has CDR1 DFQATT and CDR2 SNEGSKA (reference sequence). The CDR3 loop reads CSATPGADTEAFF. Here the CDR3 DNA reads TGCAGTGCAACGCCGGGCGCGGACACTGAAGCTTTCTTT.

This clonotype was recorded many times. The rearrangement joins TRBV29-1 to TRBJ1-1, with D hard to call. The V end was cut by 3 bases, the J end by 1 base, with 9 bases between. This CDR3 spans 13 amino acids. Germline lookup yields CDR1 SQVTM and CDR2 ANQGSEA. CDR3 sequence (DNA): TGCAGCGTTGATTTCAGCGAGAACACTGAAGCTTTCTTT. It specifies CSVDFSENTEAFF.